These 3 T cell receptor beta chains originate from one sample sequenced in a study of T cell responses to AZD1222 COVID-19 vaccine. TCRdb's copy holds only in-frame clones and misses some; the assay was immunoSEQ multiplex PCR. The table includes 150,000 to 200,000 clones, under 95% detected once. Specimen: peripheral blood, collected on day 0 of AZD1222 vaccination. These receptors came from an adult in good health.

V is TRBV13 and J is TRBJ2-7; 7 nucleotides agree with TRBD1. After removal of 5 bases from V and 2 bases from J, the junction contained 6 bases not matched to a gene. Germline lookup yields CDR1 PRHDT and CDR2 FYEKMQ (reference sequence). The CDR3 loop spans 14 amino acids. In nucleotides, the CDR3 is TGTGCCAGCAGCCCCCGGGACAGAGCCTACGAGCAGTACTTC. Translated: CASSPRDRAYEQYF.

The chain uses TRBV27 and TRBJ1-4; D remains unclear. Germline loops: CDR1 MNHEY, CDR2 SMNVEV (reference sequence). Trimming shortened V by 1 base and J by 8 bases, and 11 bases separated the two germline ends. The length of the CDR3 is 14 residues. The CDR3 spells CASSLFGDGEKLFF. In DNA, the CDR3 is TGTGCCAGCAGTTTATTCGGGGATGGAGAAAAACTGTTTTTT.

The chain couples TRBV12-3 or TRBV12-4 to TRBJ2-2, with TRBD2 as a possible D gene (5 bases). V lost 11 bases to trimming and J lost 5 bases, with 12 bases between them. CDR3 length: 12 residues. The CDR3 protein is CAYHPGTGELFF. The DNA of the CDR3 is TGTGCCTACCATCCGGGGACCGGGGAGCTGTTTTTT.